Presented here are 7 T cell receptor beta chains from one specimen sequenced in a study of cytomegalovirus exposure and HLA in healthy donors. PCR used 60 Vbeta primers and 13 Jbeta primers. TCRdb keeps only in-frame clones here, not all; method: immunoSEQ multiplex PCR. The table includes tens of thousands of clones, about 74% detected once. Sequenced sample: PBMCs. The source of these receptors is a man aged 30 to 39 in good health and CMV-seronegative.

The gene calls are TRBV28 and TRBJ2-5; TRBD2 agrees at 7 bases. Germline lookup yields CDR1 MDHEN and CDR2 SYDVKM. The CDR3 runs to 16 residues. V trimming: 9 bases; J trimming: 2 bases; junction bases outside the gene matches: 15. The CDR3 reads CASTGGGAQFQETQYF. The DNA for the CDR3 is TGTGCCAGTACGGGAGGAGGTGCCCAATTTCAAGAGACCCAGTACTTC.

J is TRBJ2-2 and V is TRBV9; 9 nucleotides align to TRBD2. Germline V gene lookup returns CDR1 SGDLS and CDR2 YYNGEE. J gave up 3 bases and V 1 base, and 7 bases lay outside the gene matches. CDR3 length: 17 amino acids. The CDR3 loop reads CASSVPSGGRYTGELFF. The CDR3 DNA follows: TGTGCCAGCAGCGTACCCAGCGGGGGGCGTTACACCGGGGAGCTGTTTTTT.

The rearrangement uses TRBV28 and TRBJ2-7; 7 bases agree with TRBD2. The germline CDR1 and CDR2 sequences are MDHEN and SYDVKM. The CDR3 contains 16 residues. The trim removed 2 bases at V and 0 bases at J, leaving 7 bases unmatched. The CDR3 spells CASSLGRGGSSYEQYF. DNA for the CDR3: TGTGCCAGCAGTTTAGGTAGAGGCGGGAGCTCCTACGAGCAGTACTTC.

V is TRBV5-1 and J is TRBJ2-7; TRBD2 matches 8 bases. The CDR3 runs to 15 residues. J lost 2 bases, V lost 4 bases, and 8 bases had no gene match. Germline CDR1 and CDR2: SGHRS and YFSETQ. CDR3 protein: CASSPGGDGPYEQYF. The CDR3 nucleotides read TGCGCCAGCAGCCCGGGGGGGGACGGACCCTACGAGCAGTACTTC.

On this clone: This CDR3 is also generated by other DNA sequences in the sample. V usage is TRBV14 and J usage is TRBJ1-1, with no clear D. Germline lookup yields CDR1 SGHDN and CDR2 FVKESK. The CDR3 length is 15 residues. With 1 base removed from V and 2 bases from J, the gap between germline ends came to 11 bases. CDR3 DNA sequence: TGTGCCAGCAGCCAAGTTGGAGGAATTAACACTGAAGCTTTCTTT. Encoded protein: CASSQVGGINTEAFF.

The chain is built from TRBV5-1 and TRBJ2-3; no reliable D call. V lost 1 base and J 1 base, leaving 13 bases between the germline ends. The CDR3 is made up of 16 amino acids. The germline V gene encodes CDR1 SGHRS and CDR2 YFSETQ. The CDR3 loop reads CASSLSPSIGTDTQYF. In DNA, the CDR3 is TGCGCCAGCAGCTTGTCCCCCTCCATAGGCACAGATACGCAGTATTTT.

The chain recombines TRBV19 with TRBJ2-1, with 9 bases aligning to TRBD2. V shed 2 bases and J 4 bases; nucleotides not matched to a gene: 6. This CDR3 is 16 amino acids long. From germline, CDR1 is LNHDA and CDR2 SQIVND (reference sequence). The CDR3 here is CASSISAGGEYNEQFF. The CDR3 nucleotides read TGTGCCAGTAGTATAAGTGCGGGGGGGGAGTACAATGAGCAGTTCTTC.